These 29 T cell receptor beta chains came from one sample sequenced in a study of CD8+CD57+ T cells in acquired aplastic anemia. The TCR beta profiling, which covered VDJ combination and CDR3 sequence, was carried out using genomic DNA as the template. From the reads, TCRdb called clonotypes with MiXCR, one entry per CDR3 protein. The table lists fewer than 300,000 distinct CDR3 sequences, roughly 82% of them singletons. Patients chosen for sequencing had CD8+CD57+ cells that had expanded, as shown by flow cytometry. Sequencing input: sorted CD4+, CD8+, or CD8+CD57+ T cells (not recorded which) from PBMCs. The receptors were gathered from a human donor with aplastic anemia.

Note on this clonotype: The conserved phenylalanine or tryptophan is not found at the CDR3 terminus, so this likely reflects a read error. The gene calls are TRBV7-9 and TRBJ1-6; D gene ambiguous. The V end lost 5 bases, the J end lost 7 bases, and 6 bases lay between the germline ends. Per the germline V gene, CDR1 is SEHNR and CDR2 is FQNEAQ (reference sequence). The CDR3 sequence is 12 residues long. This chain's CDR3 is CASSVGNSPLHL. As DNA, the CDR3 is TGTGCCAGCAGCGTAGGGAATTCACCCCTCCACCTT.

This chain uses TRBV7-6 with TRBJ1-1; D possibly corresponds to TRBD1 (5 bases). This CDR3 region has 15 residues. The V end was cut by 7 bases, the J end by 14 bases, with 29 bases between. Germline-derived CDR1 and CDR2 are SGHVS and FNYEAQ. Here the CDR3 DNA reads TGTGCCAGCACCCTAGAGAGGGTCCCCACCAGGGCCAACTTCTTT. Its protein is CASTLERVPTRANFF.

The chain carries TRBV4-3 and TRBJ1-2; perhaps TRBD1 as D (5 bases). Trimming cost V 3 bases and J 7 bases, with 15 bases left between them. The CDR3 extends over 14 amino acids. Germline loops: CDR1 LGHNA, CDR2 YSLEER. The CDR3 spells CASSHQGLEAGYTF. CDR3 bases: TGCGCCAGCAGCCACCAGGGACTTGAAGCTGGCTACACCTTC.

The chain joins TRBV7-6 to TRBJ2-7; no firm D call. CDR3 length: 15 amino acids. Trimming cost V 5 bases and J 9 bases, with 23 bases left between them. Germline V lookup: CDR1 SGHVS, CDR2 FNYEAQ. The CDR3 spells CASSQVDGSNQPQYF. Written as DNA, the CDR3 is TGTGCCAGCAGCCAGGTTGACGGAAGCAATCAGCCGCAGTACTTC.

This chain links TRBV15 with TRBJ2-7, with D maybe TRBD2 (5 bases). The CDR3 has 14 residues. Germline V gene sequence: CDR1 LNHNV, CDR2 YYDKDF (reference sequence). The CDR3 nucleotides read TGTGTCTCCAGCAGCGGCGAGGGCCAATACGAGCAGTACTTC. Translation gives CVSSSGEGQYEQYF.

For this clonotype: Mismatch with germline at one junction end may stem from a read error. The CDR3 protein is CASRMAVYEQTLGF. The CDR3 nucleotides read TGTGCCAGCAGAATGGCTGTTTATGAGCAGACCCTCGGGTTC. The genes are TRBV7-9 and TRBJ2-5; D is ambiguous. CDR1 SEHNR and CDR2 FQNEAQ come from the germline V gene (reference sequence). The CDR3 runs to 14 residues.

This chain links TRBV24-1 with TRBJ2-3, with TRBD1 identical over 7 bases. The better agreement between TRBJ2-5 and the DNA end casts doubt on the J call. The CDR3 has 15 residues. Germline loops: CDR1 KGHDR, CDR2 SFDVKD. In DNA, the CDR3 is TGTGCCAGTTCTCCCCATCAGGGGGTCAGGGAGACCCAGTACTTC. This translates into CASSPHQGVRETQYF.

The CDR3 DNA is TGTGCCAGCAGGACAGGGGATGCAGAGACCCAGTACTTC. Its protein is CASRTGDAETQYF. This sequence joins TRBV2 and TRBJ2-5, with TRBD1 matching over 8 bases. This CDR3 has 13 amino acids. V lost 6 bases and J lost 4; bases outside the gene matches: 4. CDR1 and CDR2 from the germline V gene are SNHLY and FYNNEI.

The chain couples TRBV9 to TRBJ2-3; 10 positions agree with TRBD2. The CDR3 spans 14 residues. In germline, CDR1 is SGDLS, CDR2 YYNGEE. V shed 7 bases and J 15 bases; nucleotides not matched to a gene: 17. Here the CDR3 DNA reads TGTGCCAGCGGCTTAGCGGGGGGCCCTCATACGTTCTATTTT. Protein product: CASGLAGGPHTFYF.

V gene TRBV10-3 combines with J gene TRBJ2-2; the match to TRBD1 covers 7 bases. Germline V gives CDR1 ENHRY, CDR2 SYGVKD. The CDR3 consists of 13 residues. The V and J ends lost 9 bases and 14 bases, in that order; junction bases with no gene match: 15. CDR3 loop: CAIRQGSNQHLFF. CDR3 in DNA: TGTGCCATACGACAGGGTAGCAATCAGCACCTGTTTTTT.

The chain carries TRBV2 and TRBJ2-3; no clear D. This CDR3 is built from 13 residues. V lost 8 bases, J lost 0 bases, and 9 bases lay in between. Germline values: CDR1 SNHLY, CDR2 FYNNEI. The CDR3 DNA is TGTGCCAGCTCACCACCGAGCACAGATACGCAGTATTTT. It encodes CASSPPSTDTQYF.

The chain links TRBV5-5 to TRBJ1-6; TRBD1 might be the D (6 bases). V lost 4 bases and J 10 bases, leaving 18 bases between the germline ends. The germline V gene encodes CDR1 SGHKS and CDR2 YYEKEE (reference sequence). The CDR3 is made up of 15 amino acids. The CDR3, as DNA: TGTGCCAGCAGCCGCAAAGGAGCAGGGGACTCACCCCTCCACTTT. Residues: CASSRKGAGDSPLHF. The full variable domain, its missing parts supplied by reference TRBV5-5 and TRBJ1-6, is DAGVTQSPTHLIKTRGQQVTLRCSPISGHKSVSWYQQVLGQGPQFIFQYYEKEERGRGNFPDRFSARQFPNYSSELNVNALLLGDSALYLCASSRKGAGDSPLHFGNGTRLTVT.

This clonotype appeared once. The gene calls are TRBV11-3 and TRBJ2-1; TRBD1 matches at 8 bases. CDR1 and CDR2 from the germline V gene are SGHNT and YENEEA. V was pared by 7 bases and J by 6 bases, with 11 bases of the junction left unmatched. The CDR3 covers 15 residues. Here the CDR3 DNA reads TGTGCCAGCATCGTAGATCTGACAGGGGCCAATGAGCAGTTCTTC. This sequence encodes CASIVDLTGANEQFF.

Concerning this clonotype itself: As the CDR3 is not closed by the conserved phenylalanine or tryptophan, this likely results from a read error. This chain connects TRBV7-9 to TRBJ2-1; 9 bases fit TRBD2. The CDR3 runs to 13 residues. V dropped 5 bases and J dropped 11; count of bases not matched to a gene: 7. The germline gives CDR1 SEHNR, CDR2 FQNEAQ (reference sequence). The CDR3 nucleotides read TGTGCCAGCAGCCCCGGGACTAGCTGGCAGCAGTTCTGC. This codes for CASSPGTSWQQFC.

This clonotype was seen a few times. The chain couples TRBV9 to TRBJ1-1; the D is unclear. The V end lost 0 bases, the J end lost 6 bases, and 21 bases lay between the germline ends. The length of the CDR3 is 17 residues. Germline V lookup: CDR1 SGDLS, CDR2 YYNGEE. CDR3 sequence (DNA): TGTGCCAGCAGCGTAGGGGTCTCGAGAAATCAGCCCCCTGAAGCTTTCTTT. This codes for CASSVGVSRNQPPEAFF.

This clonotype was found once. The CDR3 region has the DNA TGTGCCAGCAGCTTAGAGGTAGCAGCCGATACGGAAGCTTTCTTT. It encodes CASSLEVAADTEAFF. This chain uses TRBV7-8 with TRBJ1-1; no firm D call. Germline loops: CDR1 SGHVS, CDR2 FQNEAQ. CDR3 length: 15 amino acids. V gave up 1 base and J gave up 8 bases, with 17 bases separating them.

J is TRBJ2-3 and V is TRBV29-1; the D is unclear. The end of the DNA fits TRBJ2-5 better, so the J call may be wrong. This CDR3 contains 12 residues. Germline V lookup: CDR1 SQVTM, CDR2 ANQGSEA. This CDR3 is CSVLRGRETQYF. CDR3 nucleotides: TGCAGCGTGCTCCGTGGTCGAGAGACCCAGTACTTC.

The chain carries TRBV7-2 and TRBJ2-7; D possibly uses TRBD1 or TRBD2 (6 bases each). The CDR3 loop spans 13 amino acids. CDR1 SGHTA and CDR2 FQGNSA come from the germline V gene. Trimming took 8 bases from V and 0 from J, leaving 11 bases between them. CDR3 residues: CASLGGDSYEQYV. As DNA, the CDR3 is TGTGCCAGCCTGGGGGGCGACTCCTACGAGCAGTACGTC.

Judged by abundance, this clonotype is medium-sized. The chain couples TRBV24-1 to TRBJ2-2, with TRBD1 as a possible D gene (6 bases). The CDR3 runs to 15 residues. V shed 0 bases and J shed 5 bases, with 9 bases lying between them. CDR1 is KGHDR, CDR2 SFDVKD, per germline. CDR3 sequence: CATSDLSGETGELFF. CDR3 coding DNA: TGTGCCACCAGTGATTTGTCAGGGGAGACCGGGGAGCTGTTTTTT.

Concerning this clonotype: The junction shows a germline mismatch at one end, possibly a read error. The chain links TRBV5-4 to TRBJ2-1, with 13 bases that match TRBD2. The CDR3 covers 17 residues. The germline V gene encodes CDR1 SGHNT and CDR2 YYREEE (reference sequence). CDR3 sequence: CASSQISGLAGKNEQFF. The DNA of the CDR3 is TGCGCCAGCAGCCAGATCTCGGGACTAGCGGGAAAAAATGAGCAGTTCTTC.

Of note for this clonotype: The missing conserved phenylalanine or tryptophan at the end of this CDR3 makes a read error likely. The DNA is omitted, as the CDR3 cannot be located on it reliably, and the CDR3 follows TCRdb's listing. V and J are TRBV2 and TRBJ2-3; the table's D call of TRBD1 was not tested on the DNA. Inclusive of both ends, the CDR3 amounts to 13 amino acids. Germline-derived CDR1 and CDR2 are SNHLY and FYNNEI. The CDR3 spells CASRDGGTAAPQY.

The CDR3 is CASSVEPTRNTEAFF. DNA for the CDR3: TGTGCCAGCAGCGTAGAGCCGACACGGAATACGGAAGCTTTCTTT. The chain is built from TRBV9 and TRBJ1-1; D uncertain. V lost 0 bases and J 8 bases, leaving 17 bases between the germline ends. Looked up from germline, CDR1 is SGDLS and CDR2 is YYNGEE. CDR3 size: 15 residues.

The chain links TRBV20-1 to TRBJ1-1; the D is unclear. The ends were cut back, 0 bases at V and 1 base at J, with 12 bases in the middle. Germline V CDR1 and CDR2: DFQATT, SNEGSKA (reference sequence). The CDR3 sequence is 15 residues long. DNA for the CDR3: TGCAGTGCTAGAGATATAGGACGCAAGAACACTGAAGCTTTCTTT. This sequence encodes CSARDIGRKNTEAFF.

To note about this clonotype: A junction boundary mismatches the germline segment, possibly from a read error. V and J are TRBV5-6 and TRBJ2-5; D is ambiguous. CDR3 size: 12 residues. The germline gives CDR1 SGHDT, CDR2 YYEEEE. CDR3: CASNLAEETQYF. CDR3 sequence (DNA): TGTGCCAGCAACTTGGCGGAGGAGACCCAGTACTTC.

The chain uses TRBV19 and TRBJ1-2; D is undetermined. Germline CDR1 LNHDA, CDR2 SQIVND (reference sequence). V was shortened by 2 bases and J by 0 bases, with 1 base between the two germline ends. This CDR3 is built from 12 residues. CDR3 bases: TGTGCCAGTAGTATATCTAACTATGGCTACACCTTC. Translated, it gives CASSISNYGYTF. Full variable domain (rest looked up from reference TRBV19 and TRBJ1-2): DGGITQSPKYLFRKEGQNVTLSCEQNLNHDAMYWYRQDPGQGLRLIYYSQIVNDFQKGDIAEGYSVSREKKESFPLTVTSAQKNPTAFYLCASSISNYGYTFGSGTRLTVV.

The chain links TRBV6-5 to TRBJ2-1; TRBD2 matches 8 bases. The CDR3 spans 15 residues. V lost 5 bases and J lost 8; bases outside the gene matches: 11. From germline, CDR1 is MNHEY and CDR2 SVGAGI. CDR3 bases: TGTGCCAGCAGTGCCAGCGGGAGTAAGTTCGATGAGCAGTTCTTC. It encodes CASSASGSKFDEQFF.

CDR3 amino acids: CASSYPSSGGHYEQYF. CDR3 nucleotide sequence: TGTGCCAGCAGCTACCCCTCTAGCGGGGGCCACTACGAGCAGTACTTC. V and J are TRBV5-8 and TRBJ2-7, with 10 bases lining up with TRBD2. J gave up 3 bases and V 3 bases, and 9 bases lay outside the gene matches. The CDR3 has 16 amino acids. In germline, CDR1 is SGHTS, CDR2 YDEGEE.

V gene TRBV7-2 combines with J gene TRBJ2-7, with unresolved D. This CDR3 comprises 18 residues. Between the trimmed V and J ends, which lost 0 bases and 1 base, there was a span of 19 bases. CDR1 and CDR2 from the germline V gene are SGHTA and FQGNSA. The CDR3 protein is CASSLAADPAALSYEQYV. The CDR3 nucleotides read TGTGCCAGCAGCTTAGCGGCAGACCCCGCAGCGCTGTCCTACGAGCAGTACGTC.

As for this clonotype: At one boundary the junction diverges from the germline segment, which might be a read error. The chain recombines TRBV15 with TRBJ1-2; a weak D match, TRBD1 (5 bases). The CDR3 totals 14 residues. Germline assignment: CDR1 LNHNV and CDR2 YYDKDF (reference sequence). CDR3 region: CASSTGPTEYGYTF. The CDR3 coding sequence is TGTGCCAGCAGCACGGGACCTACAGAATATGGCTACACCTTC.